Each of the 19 T cell receptor beta chains below was sequenced from the same sample in a study of T cell responses to AZD1222 COVID-19 vaccine. Assay used: immunoSEQ multiplex PCR; TCRdb lists only in-frame clones, some missing. The table has 120,000 or so clones, 85% to 95% seen once; the top ten hold 1.5% to 2%. The input for sequencing was peripheral blood, taken on day 0 of AZD1222 vaccination. Every receptor here comes from an adult in good health.

About this clone itself: Sequence at one end of the junction differs from germline and may be a read error. This rearrangement joins TRBV3-1 (or the pseudogene TRBV3-2) to TRBJ2-1, with unresolved D. Germline V gene lookup returns CDR1 LGHDT and CDR2 YNNKEL (reference sequence). The CDR3 totals 12 residues. This CDR3 reads CASSKEASKQFF. The DNA of the CDR3 is TGTGCCAGCAGCAAAGAGGCTTCCAAGCAGTTCTTC.

The chain links TRBV3-1 (or the pseudogene TRBV3-2) to TRBJ2-6, with D possibly TRBD1 on 5 matching bases. The germline gives CDR1 LGHDT, CDR2 YNNKEL (reference sequence). This CDR3 is 18 amino acids long. Trimming took off 6 bases at V and 0 bases at J, with 18 bases between the two ends. The CDR3 coding sequence is TGTGCCAGCAGTCAATCGTTCGCAGGGTTCTCTGGGGCCAACGTCCTGACTTTC. It is translated as CASSQSFAGFSGANVLTF.

The rearrangement joins TRBV5-1 to TRBJ1-6; no firm D call. Trimming cost V 1 base and J 5 bases, with 7 bases left between them. Germline V CDR1 and CDR2: SGHRS, YFSETQ. The CDR3 has 14 amino acids. Written as DNA, the CDR3 is TGCGCCAGCAGCTTGCGGTTTGATAATTCACCCCTCCACTTT. As protein: CASSLRFDNSPLHF.

The chain carries TRBV5-1 and TRBJ2-5; TRBD1 agrees at 10 bases. This CDR3 comprises 14 residues. Germline CDR1 and CDR2: SGHRS and YFSETQ. V shed 4 bases, J shed 5 bases, and the junction held 5 bases outside the gene matches. CDR3 in DNA: TGCGCCAGCAGCGGGACAGGGGCGGACGAGACCCAGTACTTC. This codes for CASSGTGADETQYF.

V is TRBV5-1 and J is TRBJ1-1; D gene uncertain. This CDR3 has 14 amino acids. Germline values: CDR1 SGHRS, CDR2 YFSETQ. V lost 0 bases and J lost 4, with 10 bases in between. The CDR3 loop is CASSLAGQITEAFF. DNA for the CDR3: TGCGCCAGCAGCTTGGCTGGGCAGATCACTGAAGCTTTCTTT.

The chain uses TRBV4-1 and TRBJ2-4; D is tentatively TRBD1 or TRBD2 (5 bases each). Germline V gives CDR1 MGHRA, CDR2 YSYEKL. With 4 bases removed from V and 6 bases from J, the gap between germline ends came to 19 bases. The CDR3 is 16 amino acids. Written as DNA, the CDR3 is TGCGCCAGCAGCCCAACTAAGGGCCAGGGACCAAACATTCAGTACTTC. It encodes CASSPTKGQGPNIQYF.

There are a few counts of this clone. The rearrangement links TRBV19 to TRBJ1-1, with TRBD1 as a possible D gene (5 bases). The germline V gene encodes CDR1 LNHDA and CDR2 SQIVND (reference sequence). V lost 4 bases and J lost 10, with 19 bases in between. This CDR3 has 14 residues. CDR3 residues: CASSKGGTSAVAFF. The DNA of the CDR3 is TGTGCCAGTAGTAAGGGCGGGACGTCAGCCGTAGCTTTCTTT. The complete variable domain, with remaining parts taken from reference TRBV19 and TRBJ1-1, reads DGGITQSPKYLFRKEGQNVTLSCEQNLNHDAMYWYRQDPGQGLRLIYYSQIVNDFQKGDIAEGYSVSREKKESFPLTVTSAQKNPTAFYLCASSKGGTSAVAFFGQGTRLTVV.

This chain links TRBV9 with TRBJ1-2; 8 positions match TRBD1. This CDR3 spans 14 amino acids. From germline, CDR1 is SGDLS and CDR2 YYNGEE. V lost 3 bases and J lost 4; bases outside the gene matches: 5. CDR3 in DNA: TGTGCCAGCAGCGGCGGGACAGGTGTCTATGGCTACACCTTC. Its translation is CASSGGTGVYGYTF.

The chain joins TRBV29-1 to TRBJ2-7; tentatively, D is TRBD1 (6 bases). Per the germline V gene, CDR1 is SQVTM and CDR2 is ANQGSEA. The CDR3 runs to 19 residues. V lost 3 bases to trimming and J lost 1 base, with 28 bases between them. The CDR3, as DNA: TGCAGCGTTGATGGACTGTCCGGGACAACCTCCCTCACTTCCTACGAGCAGTACTTC. Its protein is CSVDGLSGTTSLTSYEQYF.

The rearrangement joins TRBV2 to TRBJ1-1; D is perhaps TRBD1 (6 bases). The CDR3 length is 15 residues. Germline assignment: CDR1 SNHLY and CDR2 FYNNEI. The V and J ends lost 5 bases and 6 bases respectively, with 19 bases between them. The chain's CDR3 is CASSFSQGTIAEAFF. The CDR3 DNA is TGTGCCAGCAGTTTTTCACAGGGTACTATCGCTGAAGCTTTCTTT.

The chain links TRBV5-6 to TRBJ1-1; D unresolved. The CDR3 consists of 12 residues. Germline values: CDR1 SGHDT, CDR2 YYEEEE. With 3 bases removed from V and 4 bases from J, the gap between germline ends came to 7 bases. For the CDR3, the DNA is TGTGCCAGCAGCTCTATGGTCACTGAAGCTTTCTTT. Its protein is CASSSMVTEAFF.

The V call is TRBV19, the J call TRBJ1-4; maybe TRBD1 (5 bases). V was trimmed by 3 bases and J by 10 bases, leaving 9 bases between them. CDR1 LNHDA and CDR2 SQIVND come from the germline V gene (reference sequence). There are 12 residues in the CDR3. CDR3 protein: CASSIGRGKLFF. CDR3 DNA: TGTGCCAGTAGTATCGGGAGGGGAAAACTGTTTTTT.

The V and J genes are TRBV11-2 and TRBJ1-1; 9 nucleotides match TRBD1. From germline, CDR1 is SGHAT and CDR2 FQNNGV. The V segment lost 5 bases and the J segment 5 bases; nucleotides outside the gene matches: 9. This CDR3 comprises 15 residues. CDR3 in amino acids: CASSPGQGGSTEAFF. The DNA of the CDR3 is TGTGCCAGCAGCCCGGGACAGGGAGGTTCGACTGAAGCTTTCTTT.

In its sample, this clone was seen once. The chain recombines TRBV7-9 with TRBJ1-1; D is perhaps TRBD1 (6 bases). The germline V gene has CDR1 SEHNR and CDR2 FQNEAQ (reference sequence). The CDR3 length is 12 residues. V shed 1 base and J shed 9 bases, with 9 bases lying between them. Here the CDR3 reads CASSLEQGKAFF. The DNA for the CDR3 is TGTGCCAGCAGCTTAGAACAGGGAAAAGCTTTCTTT.

The chain uses TRBV9 and TRBJ1-1; D uncertain. Germline-derived CDR1 and CDR2 are SGDLS and YYNGEE. V was pared by 0 bases and J by 4 bases, with 10 bases between. The CDR3 runs to 14 residues. The CDR3 DNA reads TGTGCCAGCAGCGTAGCTGCCGGTCCCACTGAAGCTTTCTTT. Translating it yields CASSVAAGPTEAFF. Full variable domain (missing parts from reference TRBV9 and TRBJ1-1): DSGVTQTPKHLITATGQRVTLRCSPRSGDLSVYWYQQSLDQGLQFLIQYYNGEERAKGNILERFSAQQFPDLHSELNLSSLELGDSALYFCASSVAAGPTEAFFGQGTRLTVV.

The gene calls are TRBV12-5 and TRBJ1-5; D gene uncertain. V was clipped by 1 base and J by 6 bases, with 7 bases between them. Germline assignment: CDR1 LGHNT and CDR2 FRNRAP. The CDR3 consists of 13 residues. CDR3 in amino acids: CASGLDGVQPQHF. CDR3 nucleotides: TGTGCTAGTGGTTTGGATGGGGTTCAGCCCCAGCATTTT.

The chain links TRBV7-9 to TRBJ1-1; 9 bases map to TRBD1. J was trimmed by 1 base and V by 5 bases; bases with no gene match: 2. The CDR3 is 14 residues long. CDR1 SEHNR and CDR2 FQNEAQ come from the germline V gene (reference sequence). The CDR3 region is CASSRGQGNTEAFF. As DNA, the CDR3 is TGTGCCAGCAGCAGGGGACAGGGGAACACTGAAGCTTTCTTT.

The gene calls are TRBV2 and TRBJ2-3; D call uncertain. From germline, CDR1 is SNHLY and CDR2 FYNNEI. V was pared by 6 bases and J by 1 base, with 14 bases between. The CDR3 is 15 residues long. The CDR3 DNA reads as TGTGCCAGCAGCCCGATTACACGCGGCACAGATACGCAGTATTTT. Translation: CASSPITRGTDTQYF.

The chain recombines TRBV19 with TRBJ2-1; 8 bases agree with TRBD1. Germline V lookup: CDR1 LNHDA, CDR2 SQIVND (reference sequence). Losses at the gene ends were 9 bases for V and 8 bases for J; bases not matched to a gene: 12. The CDR3 is 14 residues long. CDR3 protein: CASSRTGYFHEQFF. CDR3 nucleotides: TGTGCCAGCAGTCGGACAGGGTATTTCCATGAGCAGTTCTTC.